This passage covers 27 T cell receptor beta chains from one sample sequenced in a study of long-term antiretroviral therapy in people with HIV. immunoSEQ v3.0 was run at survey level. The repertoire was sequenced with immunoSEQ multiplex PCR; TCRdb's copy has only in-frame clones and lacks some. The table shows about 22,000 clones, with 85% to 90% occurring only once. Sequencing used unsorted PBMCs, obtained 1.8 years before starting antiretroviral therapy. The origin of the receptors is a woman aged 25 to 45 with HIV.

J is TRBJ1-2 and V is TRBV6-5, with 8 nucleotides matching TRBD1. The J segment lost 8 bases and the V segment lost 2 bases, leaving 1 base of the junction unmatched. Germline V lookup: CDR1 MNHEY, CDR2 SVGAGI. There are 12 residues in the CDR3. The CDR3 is CASSYGQGGYTF. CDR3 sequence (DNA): TGTGCCAGCAGTTACGGACAGGGAGGCTACACCTTC.

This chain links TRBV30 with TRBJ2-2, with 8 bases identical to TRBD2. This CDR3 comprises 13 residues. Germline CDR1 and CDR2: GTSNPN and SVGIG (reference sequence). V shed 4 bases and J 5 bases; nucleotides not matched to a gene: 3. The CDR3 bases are TGTGCCTGGAACCCTAGCGGGACCGGGGAGCTGTTTTTT. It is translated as CAWNPSGTGELFF.

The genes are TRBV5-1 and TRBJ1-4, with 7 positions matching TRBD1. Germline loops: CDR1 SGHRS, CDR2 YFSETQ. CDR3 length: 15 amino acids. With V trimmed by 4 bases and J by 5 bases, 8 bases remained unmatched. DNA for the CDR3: TGCGCCAGCAGCGGGCAGGGGGTTCGGAATGAAAAACTGTTTTTT. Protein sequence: CASSGQGVRNEKLFF.

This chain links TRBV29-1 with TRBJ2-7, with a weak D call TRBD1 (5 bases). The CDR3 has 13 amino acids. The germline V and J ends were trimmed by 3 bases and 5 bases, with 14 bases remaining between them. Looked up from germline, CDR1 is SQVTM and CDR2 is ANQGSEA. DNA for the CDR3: TGCAGCGTTGAGGGGTTAGGGGTGAACGAGCAGTACTTC. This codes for CSVEGLGVNEQYF.

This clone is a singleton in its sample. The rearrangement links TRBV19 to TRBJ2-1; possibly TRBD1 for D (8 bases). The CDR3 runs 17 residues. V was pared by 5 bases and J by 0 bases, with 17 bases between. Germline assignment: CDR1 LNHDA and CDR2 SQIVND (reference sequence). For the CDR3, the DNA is TGTGCCAGTAGTCCAAGAGCGGGGACAGGCTCCTACAATGAGCAGTTCTTC. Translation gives CASSPRAGTGSYNEQFF.

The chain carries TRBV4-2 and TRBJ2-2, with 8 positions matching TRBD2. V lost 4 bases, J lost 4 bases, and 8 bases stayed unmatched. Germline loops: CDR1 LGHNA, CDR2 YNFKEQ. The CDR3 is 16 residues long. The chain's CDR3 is CASSPAGGSITGELFF. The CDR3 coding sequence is TGTGCCAGCAGCCCCGCGGGGGGAAGTATCACCGGGGAGCTGTTTTTT.

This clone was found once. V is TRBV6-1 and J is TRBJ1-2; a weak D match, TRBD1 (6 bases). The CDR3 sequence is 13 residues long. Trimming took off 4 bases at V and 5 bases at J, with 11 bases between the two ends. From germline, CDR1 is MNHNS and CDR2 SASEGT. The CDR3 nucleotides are TGTGCCAGCAGTGCGGACAGCCTTTATGGCTACACCTTC. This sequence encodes CASSADSLYGYTF.

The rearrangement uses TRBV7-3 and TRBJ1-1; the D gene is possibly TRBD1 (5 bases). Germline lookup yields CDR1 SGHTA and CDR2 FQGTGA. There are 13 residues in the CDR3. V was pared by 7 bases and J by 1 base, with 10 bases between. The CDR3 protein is CASNYGGNTEAFF. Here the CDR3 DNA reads TGTGCCAGCAACTACGGGGGGAACACTGAAGCTTTCTTT.

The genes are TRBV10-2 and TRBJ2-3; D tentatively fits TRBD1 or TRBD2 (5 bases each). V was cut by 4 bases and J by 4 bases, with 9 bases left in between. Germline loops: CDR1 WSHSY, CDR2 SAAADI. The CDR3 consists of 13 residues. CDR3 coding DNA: TGCGCCAGCAGTGGAGGGGCCCCAGATACGCAGTATTTT. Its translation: CASSGGAPDTQYF.

CDR3 loop: CAWSAGRGHNEQFF. The CDR3 region has the DNA TGTGCCTGGAGCGCGGGGAGGGGGCACAATGAGCAGTTCTTC. J is TRBJ2-1 and V is TRBV30; D may correspond to TRBD1 or TRBD2 (7 bases each). The ends were cut back, 3 bases at V and 5 bases at J, with 14 bases in the middle. Germline V lookup: CDR1 GTSNPN, CDR2 SVGIG (reference sequence). The CDR3 runs 14 residues.

This chain's CDR3 is CATPANSATNEKLFF. The CDR3, as DNA: TGTGCCACCCCGGCCAATTCGGCAACTAATGAAAAACTGTTTTTT. The chain employs TRBV15 and TRBJ1-4; D not certain. There are 15 residues in the CDR3. V gave up 8 bases and J gave up 0 bases, with 13 bases separating them. In germline, CDR1 is LNHNV, CDR2 YYDKDF (reference sequence).

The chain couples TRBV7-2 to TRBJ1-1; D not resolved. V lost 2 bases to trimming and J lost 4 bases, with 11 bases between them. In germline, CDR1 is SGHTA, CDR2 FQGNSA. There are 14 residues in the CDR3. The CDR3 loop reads CASSLFPLGTEAFF. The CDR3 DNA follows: TGTGCCAGCAGCTTATTCCCATTAGGCACTGAAGCTTTCTTT.

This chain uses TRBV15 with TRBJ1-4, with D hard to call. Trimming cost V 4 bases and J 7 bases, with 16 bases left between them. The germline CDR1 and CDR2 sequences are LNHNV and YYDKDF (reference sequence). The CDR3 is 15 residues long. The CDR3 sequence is CATSTSGGLGEKLFF. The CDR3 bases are TGTGCCACCAGCACCAGCGGAGGGTTGGGTGAAAAACTGTTTTTT.

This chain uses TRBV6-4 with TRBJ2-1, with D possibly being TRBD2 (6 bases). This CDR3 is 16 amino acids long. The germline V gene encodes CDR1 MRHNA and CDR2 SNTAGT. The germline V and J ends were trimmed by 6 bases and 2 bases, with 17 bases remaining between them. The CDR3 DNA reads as TGTGCCAGCAGGGGGTATTTGGGCGGGGCCTACAATGAGCAGTTCTTC. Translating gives CASRGYLGGAYNEQFF.

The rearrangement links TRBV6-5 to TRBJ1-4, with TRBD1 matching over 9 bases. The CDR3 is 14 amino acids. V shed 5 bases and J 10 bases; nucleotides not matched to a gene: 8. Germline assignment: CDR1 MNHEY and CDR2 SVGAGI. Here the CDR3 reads CASSHKGQGGKLFF. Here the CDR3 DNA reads TGTGCCAGCAGTCATAAGGGACAGGGCGGAAAACTGTTTTTT.

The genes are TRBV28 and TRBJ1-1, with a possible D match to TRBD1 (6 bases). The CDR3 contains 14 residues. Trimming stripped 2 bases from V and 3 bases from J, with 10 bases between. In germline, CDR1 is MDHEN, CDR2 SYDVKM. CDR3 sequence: CASSLQGTHTEAFF. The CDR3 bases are TGTGCCAGCAGTTTACAGGGGACTCACACTGAAGCTTTCTTT.

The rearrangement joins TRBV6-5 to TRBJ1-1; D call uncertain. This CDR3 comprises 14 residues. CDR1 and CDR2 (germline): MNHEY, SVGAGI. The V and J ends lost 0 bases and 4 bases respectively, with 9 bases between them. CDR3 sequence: CASSYSLAGTEAFF. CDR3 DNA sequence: TGTGCCAGCAGTTACTCGTTAGCGGGCACTGAAGCTTTCTTT.

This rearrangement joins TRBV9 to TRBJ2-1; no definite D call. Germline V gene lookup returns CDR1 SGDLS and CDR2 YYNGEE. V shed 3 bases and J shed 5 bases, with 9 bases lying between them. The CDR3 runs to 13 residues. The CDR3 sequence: CASSGDPNNEQFF. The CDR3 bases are TGTGCCAGCAGCGGGGATCCAAACAATGAGCAGTTCTTC.

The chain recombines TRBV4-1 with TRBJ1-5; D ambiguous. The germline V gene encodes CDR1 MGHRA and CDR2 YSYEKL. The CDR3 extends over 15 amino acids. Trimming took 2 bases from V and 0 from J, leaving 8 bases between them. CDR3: CASSQSQYSNQPQHF. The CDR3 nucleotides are TGCGCCAGCAGCCAATCACAGTATAGCAATCAGCCCCAGCATTTT.

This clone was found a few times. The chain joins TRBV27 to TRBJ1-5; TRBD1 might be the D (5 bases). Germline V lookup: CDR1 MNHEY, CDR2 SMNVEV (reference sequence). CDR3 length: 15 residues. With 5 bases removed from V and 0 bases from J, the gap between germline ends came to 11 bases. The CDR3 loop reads CASSNRQTSNQPQHF. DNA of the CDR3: TGTGCCAGCAGTAATCGACAGACTAGCAATCAGCCCCAGCATTTT.

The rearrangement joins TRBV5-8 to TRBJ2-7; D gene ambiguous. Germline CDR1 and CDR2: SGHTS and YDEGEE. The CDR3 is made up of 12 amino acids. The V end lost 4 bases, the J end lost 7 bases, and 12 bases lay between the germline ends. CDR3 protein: CASSPSGREQYF. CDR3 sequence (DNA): TGTGCCAGCAGCCCGTCGGGTCGGGAGCAGTACTTC.

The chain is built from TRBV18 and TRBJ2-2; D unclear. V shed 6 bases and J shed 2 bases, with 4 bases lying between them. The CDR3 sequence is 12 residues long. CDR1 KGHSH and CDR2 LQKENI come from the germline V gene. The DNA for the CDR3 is TGTGCCAGCTCTACAAACACCGGGGAGCTGTTTTTT. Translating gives CASSTNTGELFF.

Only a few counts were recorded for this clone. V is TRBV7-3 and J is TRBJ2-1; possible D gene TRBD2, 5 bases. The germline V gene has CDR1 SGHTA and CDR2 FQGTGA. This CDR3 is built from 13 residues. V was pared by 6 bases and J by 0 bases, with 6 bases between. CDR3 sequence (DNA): TGTGCCAGCAGACTAGACTCCTACAATGAGCAGTTCTTC. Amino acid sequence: CASRLDSYNEQFF.

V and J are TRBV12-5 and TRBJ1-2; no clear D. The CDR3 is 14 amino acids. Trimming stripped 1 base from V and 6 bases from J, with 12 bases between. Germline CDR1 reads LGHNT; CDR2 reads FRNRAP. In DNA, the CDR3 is TGTGCTAGTGGTTTGGACGGAGGGTTTAATGGCTACACCTTC. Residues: CASGLDGGFNGYTF. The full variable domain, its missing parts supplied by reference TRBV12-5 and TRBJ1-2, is DARVTQTPRHKVTEMGQEVTMRCQPILGHNTVFWYRQTMMQGLELLAYFRNRAPLDDSGMPKDRFSAEMPDATLATLKIQPSEPRDSAVYFCASGLDGGFNGYTFGSGTRLTVV.

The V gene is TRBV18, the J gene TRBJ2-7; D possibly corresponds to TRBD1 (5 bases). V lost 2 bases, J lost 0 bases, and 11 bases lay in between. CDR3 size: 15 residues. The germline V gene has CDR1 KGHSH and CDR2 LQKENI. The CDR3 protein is CASSPRLDNSYEQYF. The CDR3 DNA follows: TGTGCCAGCTCACCAAGGTTGGACAACTCCTACGAGCAGTACTTC.

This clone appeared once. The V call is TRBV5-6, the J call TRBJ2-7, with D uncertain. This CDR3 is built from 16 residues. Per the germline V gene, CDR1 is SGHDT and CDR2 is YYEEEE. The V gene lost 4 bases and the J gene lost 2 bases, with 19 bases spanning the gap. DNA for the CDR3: TGTGCCAGCAGCGGAACCGGTATGGCCGGAACCTACGAGCAGTACTTC. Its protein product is CASSGTGMAGTYEQYF.

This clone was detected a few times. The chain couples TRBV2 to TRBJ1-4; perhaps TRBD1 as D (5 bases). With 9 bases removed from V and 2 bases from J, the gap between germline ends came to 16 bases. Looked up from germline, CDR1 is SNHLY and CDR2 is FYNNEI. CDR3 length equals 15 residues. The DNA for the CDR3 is TGTGCCAGTCGGACCGGGGGGAGGACTAATGAAAAACTGTTTTTT. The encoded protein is CASRTGGRTNEKLFF.